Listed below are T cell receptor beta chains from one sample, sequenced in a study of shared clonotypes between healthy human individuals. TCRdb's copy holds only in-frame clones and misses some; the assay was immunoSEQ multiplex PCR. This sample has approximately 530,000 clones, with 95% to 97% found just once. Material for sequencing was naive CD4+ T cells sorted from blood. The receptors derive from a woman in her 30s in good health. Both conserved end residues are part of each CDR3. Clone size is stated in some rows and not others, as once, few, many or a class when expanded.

CDR3aa: CASSRSSGSLADTQYF
abundance: .
j_gene: TRBJ2-3
v_gene: TRBV4-2

CDR3aa: CASSYSENTEAFF
abundance: .
j_gene: TRBJ1-1
v_gene: TRBV6-5

CDR3aa: CASSPARVYTQYF
abundance: .
j_gene: TRBJ2-3
v_gene: TRBV7-3

CDR3aa: CASSPTQGDRQPQHF
abundance: .
j_gene: TRBJ1-5
v_gene: TRBV4-2

CDR3aa: CSVSGREDSVGEQYF
abundance: .
j_gene: TRBJ2-7
v_gene: TRBV29-1

CDR3aa: CASSLQAEQYF
abundance: .
j_gene: TRBJ2-7
v_gene: TRBV7-9

CDR3aa: CASSFVPRDSTDTQYF
abundance: .
j_gene: TRBJ2-3
v_gene: TRBV5-1

CDR3aa: CASSYGQGESQPQHF
abundance: once
j_gene: TRBJ1-5
v_gene: TRBV6-6

CDR3aa: CASRGQGKAYERYF
abundance: .
j_gene: TRBJ2-7
v_gene: TRBV28

CDR3aa: CASSLPGGSYGYTF
abundance: .
j_gene: TRBJ1-2
v_gene: TRBV10-2

CDR3aa: CASSELAGGAPEQFF
abundance: .
j_gene: TRBJ2-1
v_gene: TRBV28

CDR3aa: CASSLERGDKQFF
abundance: .
j_gene: TRBJ2-1
v_gene: TRBV5-1

CDR3aa: CASSLSGRALREQYF
abundance: .
j_gene: TRBJ2-7
v_gene: TRBV27

CDR3aa: CATSRPPGTDLDEQFF
abundance: .
j_gene: TRBJ2-1
v_gene: TRBV15

CDR3aa: CASGQTSGSEQYF
abundance: .
j_gene: TRBJ2-7
v_gene: TRBV13

CDR3aa: CASSSKLAGISDTQYF
abundance: once
j_gene: TRBJ2-3
v_gene: TRBV5-4

CDR3aa: CASRAPNSYEQYF
abundance: .
j_gene: TRBJ2-7
v_gene: TRBV2

CDR3aa: CASSVMRSTDTQYF
abundance: .
j_gene: TRBJ2-3
v_gene: TRBV2

CDR3aa: CASSSGSRNFAQYF
abundance: .
j_gene: TRBJ2-7
v_gene: TRBV18

CDR3aa: CASSESKGAAGELFF
abundance: once
j_gene: TRBJ2-2
v_gene: TRBV10-1

CDR3aa: CASSEEQMNTGELFF
abundance: once
j_gene: TRBJ2-2
v_gene: TRBV2

CDR3aa: CASRLTGVTEAFF
abundance: .
j_gene: TRBJ1-1
v_gene: TRBV28

CDR3aa: CASSLAYPRVYYGYTF
abundance: .
j_gene: TRBJ1-2
v_gene: TRBV5-6

CDR3aa: CASRRQGIYNEQFF
abundance: .
j_gene: TRBJ2-1
v_gene: TRBV27

CDR3aa: CSVLGQGAGVLTF
abundance: .
j_gene: TRBJ2-6
v_gene: TRBV29-1

CDR3aa: CRSIPGGPETQYF
abundance: .
j_gene: TRBJ2-5
v_gene: TRBV29-1

CDR3aa: CAWRLSGRPYEQYF
abundance: .
j_gene: .
v_gene: TRBV30

CDR3aa: CSASSPGRQYF
abundance: once
j_gene: TRBJ2-7
v_gene: TRBV20-1

CDR3aa: CASSIALESNEQFF
abundance: .
j_gene: TRBJ2-1
v_gene: TRBV19

CDR3aa: CASSQRLVQGARYSNQPQHF
abundance: .
j_gene: TRBJ1-5
v_gene: TRBV4-2

CDR3aa: CASRSGLAGDEQYF
abundance: .
j_gene: TRBJ2-7
v_gene: TRBV27